This TCR beta chain was profiled in a study of beta chain features in type 1 diabetes. This CDR3 has 16 residues. What was sequenced were expressed TCRB transcripts, since all of the isolated RNA had been reverse transcribed. Assay: immunoSEQ multiplex PCR; the TCRdb copy retains only in-frame clones and omits some. Among fewer than 300,000 clones listed, around 21% were seen once. General study results and limits: TCRB repertoires of naive, central memory and Treg cells appeared more similar among patients than among healthy donors. People with Type 1 diabetes carried modestly yet significantly shorter TCRB CDR3s in all four CD4+ subsets.

In its sample, this clone was seen a few times. Its antigen is not known. This clonotype was obtained from a middle-aged woman with type 1 diabetes. Sequencing was performed on naive CD4+ T cells from blood. The rearrangement uses TRBV21-1 and TRBJ2-7; TRBD2 reflects the table's D call only, with no check against the DNA. TRBV21-1 is flagged as a pseudogene. The CDR3 region is CASTTKAWGDNYEQYF. As DNA, the CDR3 is TGTGCCAGCACCACCAAAGCCTGGGGAGATAACTACGAGCAGTACTTC.